Presented here are 9 T cell receptor beta chains from one specimen sequenced in a study of beta chain features in type 1 diabetes. Broader study findings: Researchers report that Type 1 diabetes patients had moderately but significantly shorter TCRB CDR3s across all four CD4+ subsets.

Their antigen targets remain unknown. Since all of the isolated RNA was reverse transcribed, expressed TCRB transcripts were what got sequenced. TCRdb's copy holds only in-frame clones and misses some; the assay was immunoSEQ multiplex PCR. The sample includes hundreds of thousands of clones, about 14% of them seen just once. The sample comprised naive CD4+ T cells from blood. The receptor source for this set is a man between 18 and 35 years old with type 1 diabetes.

The chain employs TRBV29-1 and TRBJ1-2; 8 bases map to TRBD1. Germline V gene data show CDR1 as SQVTM and CDR2 as ANQGSEA. There are 12 residues in the CDR3. The V and J ends lost 4 bases and 4 bases, in that order; junction bases with no gene match: 2. The CDR3 coding sequence is TGCAGCGTTGCTACAGGGGGCTATGGCTACACCTTC. Protein product: CSVATGGYGYTF.

The CDR3 bases are TGTGCCAGCAGCTCTCGACAGACCTCCTACGAGCAGTACTTC. This codes for CASSSRQTSYEQYF. The gene calls are TRBV11-2 and TRBJ2-7; D is possibly TRBD1 (5 bases). This CDR3 has 14 amino acids. The V end lost 4 bases, the J end lost 0 bases, and 10 bases lay between the germline ends. Per germline, CDR1 SGHAT and CDR2 FQNNGV.

The chain recombines TRBV14 with TRBJ2-1; 14 nucleotides match TRBD2. CDR1 and CDR2 from the germline V gene are SGHDN and FVKESK. Losses at the gene ends were 4 bases for V and 0 bases for J; bases not matched to a gene: 8. The CDR3 contains 19 residues. CDR3 DNA: TGTGCCAGCAGCCCCTTTGCCGGGACTAGCGGGGGCTCCTACAATGAGCAGTTCTTC. Its protein product is CASSPFAGTSGGSYNEQFF.

This clone came up a few times. The gene calls are TRBV7-9 and TRBJ2-7; TRBD2 is a possible D gene (5 bases). This CDR3 has 15 residues. The V and J ends lost 5 bases and 4 bases respectively, with 18 bases between them. The germline V gene encodes CDR1 SEHNR and CDR2 FQNEAQ (reference sequence). CDR3 amino acids: CASSLVGDPGYEQYF. The CDR3 coding sequence is TGTGCCAGCAGCCTCGTTGGGGATCCGGGATACGAGCAGTACTTC.

This clone was detected only a few times. V and J are TRBV30 and TRBJ1-4; tentative D call: TRBD1 (5 bases). The CDR3 contains 15 residues. Between the trimmed V and J ends, which lost 4 bases and 7 bases, there was a span of 19 bases. Per the germline V gene, CDR1 is GTSNPN and CDR2 is SVGIG (reference sequence). The CDR3: CAWKRDPDTGEKLFF. In nucleotides, the CDR3 is TGTGCCTGGAAACGGGACCCGGATACGGGTGAAAAACTGTTTTTT.

The chain combines TRBV5-4 with TRBJ1-5, with D possibly matching TRBD1 (5 bases). The CDR3 consists of 16 residues. Germline loops: CDR1 SGHNT, CDR2 YYREEE (reference sequence). The germline V and J ends were trimmed by 0 bases and 0 bases, with 10 bases remaining between them. CDR3 coding DNA: TGTGCCAGCAGCTTGGTGTCAGGGTATAGCAATCAGCCCCAGCATTTT. As protein: CASSLVSGYSNQPQHF.

The chain links TRBV11-2 to TRBJ1-1, with D perhaps matching TRBD1 (5 bases). Trimming took 6 bases from V and 0 from J, leaving 20 bases between them. The CDR3 runs 17 residues. Germline V CDR1 and CDR2: SGHAT, FQNNGV. In DNA form, the CDR3 reads TGTGCCAGCAGTTCTCAAAGTCAGGGTCCCATGAACACTGAAGCTTTCTTT. As protein: CASSSQSQGPMNTEAFF.

The V call is TRBV7-9, the J call TRBJ2-3; 7 positions match TRBD1. The trim removed 5 bases at V and 0 bases at J, leaving 8 bases unmatched. Germline V gene lookup returns CDR1 SEHNR and CDR2 FQNEAQ (reference sequence). The CDR3 length is 16 residues. CDR3 in amino acids: CASSPWDSGSTDTQYF. For the CDR3, the DNA is TGTGCCAGCAGCCCCTGGGACAGTGGTAGCACAGATACGCAGTATTTT.

The CDR3 region is CSAASPPGTQYF. For the CDR3, the DNA is TGCAGCGCCGCGTCCCCCCCGGGGACCCAGTACTTC. The chain has TRBV29-1 and TRBJ2-5, with D uncertain. The CDR3 has 12 amino acids. V lost 7 bases to trimming and J lost 7 bases, with 16 bases between them. Germline values: CDR1 SQVTM, CDR2 ANQGSEA.